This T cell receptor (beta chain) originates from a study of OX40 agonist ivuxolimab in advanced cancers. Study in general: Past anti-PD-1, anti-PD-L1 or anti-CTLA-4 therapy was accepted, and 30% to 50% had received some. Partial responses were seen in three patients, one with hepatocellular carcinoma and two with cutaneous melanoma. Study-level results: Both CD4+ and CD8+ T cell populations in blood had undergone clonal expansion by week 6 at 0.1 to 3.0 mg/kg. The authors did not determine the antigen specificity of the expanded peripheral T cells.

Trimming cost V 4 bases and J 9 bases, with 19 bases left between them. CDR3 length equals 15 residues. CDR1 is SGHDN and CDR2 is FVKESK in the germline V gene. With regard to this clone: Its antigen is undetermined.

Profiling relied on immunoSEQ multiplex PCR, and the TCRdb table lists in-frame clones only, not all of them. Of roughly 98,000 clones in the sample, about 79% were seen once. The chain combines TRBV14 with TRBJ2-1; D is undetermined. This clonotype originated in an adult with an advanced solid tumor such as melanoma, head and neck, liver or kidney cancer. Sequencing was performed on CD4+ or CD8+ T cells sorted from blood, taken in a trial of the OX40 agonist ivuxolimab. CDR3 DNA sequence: TGTGCCAGCAGCCCAAATGGGCCCTCCAGCGTTGAGCAGTTCTTC. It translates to CASSPNGPSSVEQFF. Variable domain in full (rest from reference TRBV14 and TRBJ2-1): EAGVTQFPSHSVIEKGQTVTLRCDPISGHDNLYWYRRVMGKEIKFLLHFVKESKQDESGMPNNRFLAERTGGTYSTLKVQPAELEDSGVYFCASSPNGPSSVEQFFGPGTRLTVL.